These T cell receptor beta chains were read from a single sample in a study of T cell repertoires in aging, cancer and after chemotherapy. TCRdb redid the calling of the multiplex PCR reads with MiXCR, one entry per CDR3 protein. The table records some 790 distinct CDR3 sequences, over 40% of them present only once. Sequencing was done on a sample of blood. All receptors come from a human donor with a solid tumor. Each CDR3 is given with its conserved first and last residue. D genes are given only for firm matches. Not every row has a clone size; where given, it reads once, few, many or a size class.

TGTGCCAGCAGTTTATCGCGGGGCGGCGGCTATGGCTACACCTTC	CASSLSRGGGYGYTF	.	TRBV27	TRBJ1-2	.	15
TGCAGTGCTAGAGGGGCTCGGCAGCCCCAGCATTTT	CSARGARQPQHF	.	TRBV20-1	TRBJ1-5	few	12
TGTGCCAGTAGTATCCGGGCCACAGGGTATACTCGAGTCTACGAGCAGTACTTC	CASSIRATGYTRVYEQYF	.	TRBV19	TRBJ2-7	once	18
TGCAGCGTTCGTAAGGGGGCAATAGGCACTGAAGCTTTCTTT	CSVRKGAIGTEAFF	TRBD1	TRBV29-1	TRBJ1-1	few	14
TGCAGTGCTAGAGATTATTCCCGGGCCTACGAGCAGTACTTC	CSARDYSRAYEQYF	.	TRBV20-1	TRBJ2-7	.	14
TGTGCCAGCAGCTTGACAGGGGAGACCCTTAACTATGGCTACACCTTC	CASSLTGETLNYGYTF	TRBD1	TRBV11-1	TRBJ1-2	few	16
TGTGCCAGCAGCTTAGCAACGACAACTCGGCCCTACGAGCAGTACTTC	CASSLATTTRPYEQYF	.	TRBV11-3	TRBJ2-7	.	16
TGCAGTGCGCTAGAGAGCTCCTACGAGCAGTACTTC	CSALESSYEQYF	.	TRBV20-1	TRBJ2-7	few	12
TGTGCCAGCGGACTGGGACAGATGAACACTGAAGCTTTCTTT	CASGLGQMNTEAFF	TRBD1	TRBV12-3/TRBV12-4	TRBJ1-1	.	14
TGTGCCAGTAGTGCAGACAGGGACCGCTACGAGCAGTACTTC	CASSADRDRYEQYF	TRBD1	TRBV19	TRBJ2-7	few	14
TGTGCCTGGAGTTTCACAGGGCCCTATGGCTACACCTTC	CAWSFTGPYGYTF	.	TRBV30	TRBJ1-2	.	13
TGTGCCATCACCAGAGGGACAGAGAACACTGAAGCTTTCTTT	CAITRGTENTEAFF	TRBD1	TRBV6-1	TRBJ1-1	.	14
TGTGCCTGGAGAGTTCAAGCCTGCTACACCTTC	CAWRVQACYTF	.	TRBV30	TRBJ1-2	.	11
TGTGCCAGCAGCGAGACAGGCCTGGGTGGCTACACCTTC	CASSETGLGGYTF	.	TRBV6-5	TRBJ1-2	few	13
TGTGCCAGCAGCTCCCGGGGGGCTAGCACAGATACGCAGTATTTT	CASSSRGASTDTQYF	.	TRBV7-2	TRBJ2-3	.	15
TGTGCCAGCAGCGTAGGGTCGGGACCGGCCTACGAGCAGTACTTC	CASSVGSGPAYEQYF	.	TRBV5-5	TRBJ2-7	few	15
TGTGCCAGTTACAGGGAAGGGACTGAAGCTTTCTTT	CASYREGTEAFF	.	TRBV6-1	TRBJ1-1	.	12
TGTGCCAGCAGCTTAAGCGGGTCCAACTACGAGCAGTACTTC	CASSLSGSNYEQYF	.	TRBV13	TRBJ2-7	large	14
TGTGCCAGCAGCGCAAGGACAGGGGCCTCGCCACAGTACTTC	CASSARTGASPQYF	TRBD1	TRBV6-5	TRBJ2-7	.	14
TGCGCCAGCAGCCACGGGACAGCCTACGAGCAGTACTTC	CASSHGTAYEQYF	TRBD1	TRBV4-1	TRBJ2-7	once	13
TGTGCCAGTTGTCGGCAGGTTACCTACGAGCAGTACTTC	CASCRQVTYEQYF	.	TRBV6-8	TRBJ2-7	.	13
TGTGCCAGCAGCCTACAGAGCACAGATACGCAGTATTTT	CASSLQSTDTQYF	.	TRBV6-5	TRBJ2-3	.	13
TGTGCCAGCAGTTACCAGGGGGCATATCAGCCCCAGCATTTT	CASSYQGAYQPQHF	TRBD1	TRBV6-6	TRBJ1-5	.	14
TGTGCCAGCACCAGCCTGACTAGCGGGGGAGCCTACGAGCAGTACTTC	CASTSLTSGGAYEQYF	TRBD2	TRBV27	TRBJ2-7	hyperexpanded	16
TGTGCCACGGCAGGGGTACGACTAGCGGGAGGGCCGGGATCCTACGAGCAGTACTTC	CATAGVRLAGGPGSYEQYF	TRBD2	TRBV27	TRBJ2-7	.	19
TGTGCCAGCAGCCAAGATATACGGGAGGGCAGAACAGATACGCAGTATTTT	CASSQDIREGRTDTQYF	TRBD2	TRBV4-2	TRBJ2-3	.	17
TGTGCCAGCAGGCGTGATGGGACAGCCTATGGCTACACCTTC	CASRRDGTAYGYTF	TRBD1	TRBV6-2/TRBV6-3	TRBJ1-2	.	14
TGTGCCAGCAGCTTACAGGGGACAGACAATCAGCCCCAGCATTTT	CASSLQGTDNQPQHF	TRBD1	TRBV7-9	TRBJ1-5	.	15
TGCAGCGTTGAACTAGGACTAGGGAACGAGCAGTACTTC	CSVELGLGNEQYF	TRBD2	TRBV29-1	TRBJ2-7	large	13
TGCAGTGCTAGAGATCCGGGACAGGGCTCTGGCTACACCTTC	CSARDPGQGSGYTF	TRBD1	TRBV20-1	TRBJ1-2	.	14
TGCAGTGCTAGAGGGGCCGCCTTCTACGAGCAGTACTTC	CSARGAAFYEQYF	.	TRBV20-1	TRBJ2-7	.	13
TGTGCCAGCGCACAGGGCCTGTCTAATGGAAACACCATATATTTT	CASAQGLSNGNTIYF	.	TRBV27	TRBJ1-3	.	15
TGTGCCAGCAGTTACTCGGCAAGTCGAGGAAACACCATATATTTT	CASSYSASRGNTIYF	.	TRBV6-5	TRBJ1-3	few	15
TGTGCCAGCAAACCCGGGACAGGGAACACTGAAGCTTTCTTT	CASKPGTGNTEAFF	TRBD1	TRBV6-5	TRBJ1-1	few	14
TGTGCCAGCACGCCGACAGGCGAGTACGAGCAGTACTTC	CASTPTGEYEQYF	.	TRBV6-5	TRBJ2-7	few	13
TGTGCCAGCAGCTTCGGCTGGACAGGGGTCCCAAATGGGGATGAAAAACTGTTTTTT	CASSFGWTGVPNGDEKLFF	TRBD1	TRBV7-9	TRBJ1-4	.	19
TGCGCCAGCAGTTCAGCTTACGAGCAGTACTTC	CASSSAYEQYF	.	TRBV10-2	TRBJ2-7	few	11
TGTGCCAGCAGTCGAGGACTAAAGCAAGAGACCCAGTACTTC	CASSRGLKQETQYF	.	TRBV12-3/TRBV12-4	TRBJ2-5	.	14
TGCAGCGCGGGACAGGGGGACAATCAGCCCCAGCATTTT	CSAGQGDNQPQHF	TRBD1	TRBV29-1	TRBJ1-5	.	13
TGCAGCGCCATGGACAGGGGGCGGGAGCAGTACTTC	CSAMDRGREQYF	TRBD1	TRBV29-1	TRBJ2-7	.	12
TGTGCCAGCTTCGTACAGGGGGCTCGACGGGCTTTCTTT	CASFVQGARRAFF	TRBD1	TRBV6-6	TRBJ1-1	few	13
TGTGCCAGCAGTTTACCACTGGGGCCTAACTATGGCTACACCTTC	CASSLPLGPNYGYTF	.	TRBV12-3/TRBV12-4	TRBJ1-2	.	15
TGTGCCAGCAGTAACACAGGGACATATGGCTACACCTTC	CASSNTGTYGYTF	.	TRBV27	TRBJ1-2	few	13
TGTGCCAGCAGACCGGGCCCATCCAACTATGGCTACACCTTC	CASRPGPSNYGYTF	.	TRBV6-5	TRBJ1-2	large	14
TGCGCCAGCAGCTTGGCGGGGAGTTACACTGAAGCTTTCTTT	CASSLAGSYTEAFF	.	TRBV5-1	TRBJ1-1	.	14
TGTGCCACCAGCAGGGACAGGGGTCGTTCCGGGGAGCTGTTTTTT	CATSRDRGRSGELFF	TRBD1	TRBV15	TRBJ2-2	.	15
TGTGCCAGCGCTAGCGGGGGGTCCTACAATGAGCAGTTCTTC	CASASGGSYNEQFF	TRBD2	TRBV7-3	TRBJ2-1	.	14
TGCAGCGTTGACGGTGGGGATACGCAGTATTTT	CSVDGGDTQYF	.	TRBV29-1	TRBJ2-3	.	11
TGTGCCTGGAGTTGGAGCTATGGCTACACCTTC	CAWSWSYGYTF	.	TRBV30	TRBJ1-2	few	11
TGCAGTGCTAGAGTCCCGAGGGACACCGGGGAGCTGTTTTTT	CSARVPRDTGELFF	.	TRBV20-1	TRBJ2-2	few	14
TGTGCCAGCAGCTTGGGGGGGAGCGGTGGGAGCACAGATACGCAGTATTTT	CASSLGGSGGSTDTQYF	TRBD2	TRBV6-5	TRBJ2-3	once	17
TGTGCCAGCAGCGGTTTGAACACTGAAGCTTTCTTT	CASSGLNTEAFF	.	TRBV5-4	TRBJ1-1	.	12
TGTGCCAGCAGCGCCTGGGACACCCTTAACTATGGCTACACCTTC	CASSAWDTLNYGYTF	.	TRBV7-9	TRBJ1-2	few	15
TGTGCCAGCACCACACCGGGACAGGGCTCTGAAGCTTTCTTT	CASTTPGQGSEAFF	TRBD1	TRBV6-5	TRBJ1-1	.	14
TGTGCCAGCAGTGGTGGCGGTGGAAACACCATATATTTT	CASSGGGGNTIYF	.	TRBV25-1	TRBJ1-3	.	13